A selection of T cell receptor beta chains follows, all from one sample in a study of blood T cells in healthy people across ages. In TCRdb, the 5' RACE reads were re-called with MiXCR into one record per CDR3 protein. The sample contains 1.5 million to 2 million distinct CDR3 sequences, roughly 28% of which appear only once. Input material: blood. These receptors were taken from a woman aged 30 to 39 in good health. CDR3s include the opening cysteine and the closing phenylalanine or tryptophan. The D gene is left open where the match is weak. Size is omitted from some rows. Given values are once, few, many or a class for expanded clones.

D gene	V gene	clone size	J gene	CDR3 length	CDR3 DNA	CDR3 protein
TRBD1	TRBV11-2	.	TRBJ2-2	17	TGTGCCAGCAGCTTAGAATTGGGGTCAGGGGGCACCGGGGAACTGTTTTTT	CASSLELGSGGTGELFF
TRBD1	TRBV20-1	.	TRBJ1-2	15	TGCAGTGCCGCGCCACCGGGACAGGGGTACTATGGCTACACCTTC	CSAAPPGQGYYGYTF
TRBD2	TRBV5-1	few	TRBJ2-7	16	TGCGCCAGCAGCTTCTCTGGGACTAGCGGGACGTACGAGCAGTACTTC	CASSFSGTSGTYEQYF
.	TRBV6-6	.	TRBJ1-1	16	TGTGCCAGTTTTTCCTCGGGGACCGGGGGGAATTCTGAAGCTTTCTTT	CASFSSGTGGNSEAFF
.	TRBV18	many	TRBJ2-7	14	TGTGCCAGCTCACGAGCCGCCAGGGTTTACGAGCAGTACTTC	CASSRAARVYEQYF
TRBD1	TRBV12-3/TRBV12-4	few	TRBJ2-3	17	TGTGCCAGCAGCCAACTAAAGGGACAGATCGGCACAGATACGCAGTATTTT	CASSQLKGQIGTDTQYF
.	TRBV5-1	.	TRBJ2-1	11	TGCGCCAGCCTAGAAGGGAATGAGCAGTTCTTC	CASLEGNEQFF
.	TRBV10-1	many	TRBJ2-7	12	TGCGCCAGCAGTGATAAGCTCTACGAGCAGTACTTC	CASSDKLYEQYF
TRBD2	TRBV20-1	.	TRBJ2-7	14	TGCAGTGCTAGAAGAAGCGGGAGTATTCTCGAGCAGTACTTC	CSARRSGSILEQYF
TRBD1	TRBV7-6	.	TRBJ2-2	14	TGTGCCAGCAGCTGCGGACAGGACACCGGGGAGCTGTTTTTT	CASSCGQDTGELFF
.	TRBV7-9	.	TRBJ2-7	15	TGTGCCAGTAGCTTATTGTCGGGGATCCCCTACGAGCAGTACTTC	CASSLLSGIPYEQYF
TRBD1	TRBV29-1	many	TRBJ2-7	14	TGCAGCGTCCAGGGGGGGACAGGGGGCTACGAGCAGTACTTC	CSVQGGTGGYEQYF
.	TRBV28	many	TRBJ2-1	14	TGTGCCAGCCGCCCGGGGGGCGGGAGCGGTGAGCAGTTCTTC	CASRPGGGSGEQFF
.	TRBV7-2	many	TRBJ2-1	14	TGTGCCAGCAGCACATGGGACGGAGACAATGAGCAGTTCTTC	CASSTWDGDNEQFF
TRBD1	TRBV10-3	.	TRBJ2-3	16	TGTGCCATCAGCGAAAAAGACAGGGAGTACACAGATACGCAGTATTTT	CAISEKDREYTDTQYF
.	TRBV20-1	.	TRBJ2-7	13	TGCAGTCCGCTCCACCGGCCCCCCTACGAGCAGTACTTC	CSPLHRPPYEQYF